The next 17 T cell receptor beta chains were all read from a single sample in a study of cytomegalovirus exposure and HLA in healthy donors. The PCR employed 60 Vbeta primers together with 13 Jbeta primers. Generated by immunoSEQ multiplex PCR, the TCRdb table keeps only in-frame clones and is missing some. Of about 110,000 clones in the sample, around four fifths were seen once. Input material: PBMCs. These receptors originate from a woman aged 55-75 years in good health and CMV-seropositive.

This clone was seen more than once but under ten times. This chain joins TRBV28 and TRBJ2-7, with 8 bases identical to TRBD1. After removal of 3 bases from V and 5 bases from J, the junction contained 6 bases not matched to a gene. The CDR3 is 14 residues long. Germline V gives CDR1 MDHEN, CDR2 SYDVKM. The chain's CDR3 is CASSFSDRVNEQYF. The CDR3 region has the DNA TGTGCCAGCAGTTTTTCGGACAGGGTGAACGAGCAGTACTTC.

The chain has TRBV28 and TRBJ2-7; 8 bases map to TRBD1. V gave up 5 bases and J gave up 5 bases; unmatched junction bases: 5. CDR3 length: 13 residues. Germline CDR1 and CDR2: MDHEN and SYDVKM. CDR3 sequence reads: CASSTNRGDEQYF. As DNA, the CDR3 is TGTGCCAGCAGTACCAACAGGGGGGACGAGCAGTACTTC.

The V gene is TRBV9, the J gene TRBJ2-3; 7 positions agree with TRBD2. After removal of 3 bases from V and 6 bases from J, the junction contained 1 base not matched to a gene. This CDR3 has 12 residues. CDR1 SGDLS and CDR2 YYNGEE come from the germline V gene. CDR3 bases: TGTGCCAGCAGCGCTAGCGGCGATACGCAGTATTTT. The encoded protein is CASSASGDTQYF.

V gene TRBV19 combines with J gene TRBJ1-1, with no clear D. Trimming shortened V by 3 bases and J by 3 bases, and 8 bases separated the two germline ends. The CDR3 has 13 amino acids. Germline V gives CDR1 LNHDA, CDR2 SQIVND (reference sequence). For the CDR3, the DNA is TGTGCCAGTAGTATGCGGGGTTACACTGAAGCTTTCTTT. Residues: CASSMRGYTEAFF. Full variable domain (rest looked up from reference TRBV19 and TRBJ1-1): DGGITQSPKYLFRKEGQNVTLSCEQNLNHDAMYWYRQDPGQGLRLIYYSQIVNDFQKGDIAEGYSVSREKKESFPLTVTSAQKNPTAFYLCASSMRGYTEAFFGQGTRLTVV.

The chain couples TRBV5-1 to TRBJ2-7, with D maybe TRBD2 (8 bases). Trimming stripped 4 bases from V and 6 bases from J, with 20 bases between. CDR1 is SGHRS, CDR2 YFSETQ, per germline. This CDR3 comprises 15 residues. CDR3 residues: CASSLRGQRGLEQYF. The CDR3 nucleotides read TGCGCCAGCAGCCTTCGGGGACAGCGGGGGCTCGAGCAGTACTTC.

There are a few counts of this clone. The genes are TRBV4-1 and TRBJ2-7, with TRBD2 matching 13 bases. The CDR3 runs to 15 residues. Trimming removed 2 bases from V and 6 bases from J; junction bases left unmatched: 4. CDR1 MGHRA and CDR2 YSYEKL come from the germline V gene. The CDR3 reads CASSQRTSGSFEQYF. The DNA of the CDR3 is TGCGCCAGCAGCCAACGGACTAGCGGGAGCTTCGAGCAGTACTTC.

The V and J genes are TRBV18 and TRBJ1-1; D is uncertain. Germline CDR1 reads KGHSH; CDR2 reads LQKENI. This CDR3 is 14 amino acids long. V lost 3 bases to trimming and J lost 3 bases, with 11 bases between them. The CDR3 sequence: CASSPGMSDTEAFF. Here the CDR3 DNA reads TGTGCCAGCTCACCGGGCATGTCTGACACTGAAGCTTTCTTT.

The V gene is TRBV27, the J gene TRBJ1-1; 8 bases fit TRBD1. Germline V gene sequence: CDR1 MNHEY, CDR2 SMNVEV (reference sequence). Losses at the gene ends were 5 bases for V and 0 bases for J; bases not matched to a gene: 11. This CDR3 is 17 amino acids long. DNA of the CDR3: TGTGCCAGCAGTAAGGACAGGGTACGGTTGCTGAACACTGAAGCTTTCTTT. Translating it yields CASSKDRVRLLNTEAFF.

This clone was seen a handful of times. The chain joins TRBV6-1 to TRBJ1-4; no firm D call. Germline V gene lookup returns CDR1 MNHNS and CDR2 SASEGT. V was shortened by 3 bases and J by 2 bases, with 7 bases between the two germline ends. This CDR3 spans 14 amino acids. As DNA, the CDR3 is TGTGCCAGCAGTGAGGGAGGTACTAATGAAAAACTGTTTTTT. As protein: CASSEGGTNEKLFF.

The chain couples TRBV10-3 to TRBJ1-2, with TRBD1 matching over 9 bases. Trimming removed 8 bases from V and 6 bases from J; junction bases left unmatched: 10. The length of the CDR3 is 14 residues. Germline-derived CDR1 and CDR2 are ENHRY and SYGVKD. In DNA form, the CDR3 reads TGTGCCATCGGATTATTACAGGGGGCCAATGGCTACACCTTC. Its protein product is CAIGLLQGANGYTF.

This clone was seen a few times. The chain links TRBV29-1 to TRBJ2-7; a possible D gene is TRBD1 (6 bases). Trimming pared 5 bases from V and 2 bases from J, leaving 19 bases between. The CDR3 has 15 amino acids. Germline CDR1 reads SQVTM; CDR2 reads ANQGSEA. This chain's CDR3 is CSVKGTSDLPYEQYF. The CDR3 DNA reads TGCAGCGTTAAAGGGACATCGGACCTCCCCTACGAGCAGTACTTC.

The rearrangement links TRBV10-3 to TRBJ2-7, with a tentative D call TRBD1 (6 bases). The CDR3 contains 18 residues. Trimming shortened V by 4 bases and J by 6 bases, and 28 bases separated the two germline ends. Germline CDR1 ENHRY, CDR2 SYGVKD. The CDR3 loop is CAISVADREESLQLEQYF. The CDR3 nucleotides read TGTGCCATCAGTGTCGCGGACAGAGAGGAATCCCTCCAACTCGAGCAGTACTTC.

The V gene is TRBV5-1, the J gene TRBJ1-5; D gene unclear. The CDR3 totals 13 residues. The V gene's germline CDR1 is SGHRS and CDR2 YFSETQ. V gave up 0 bases and J gave up 4 bases, with 5 bases separating them. The CDR3 nucleotides are TGCGCCAGCAGCTTGGCCAATAATCAGCCCCAGCATTTT. Amino acids: CASSLANNQPQHF.

This chain joins TRBV19 and TRBJ1-2; D remains unclear. V was clipped by 7 bases and J by 1 base, with 13 bases between them. The CDR3 extends over 14 amino acids. The germline V gene has CDR1 LNHDA and CDR2 SQIVND (reference sequence). Written as DNA, the CDR3 is TGTGCCAGTAACCAAGAAGAGTATAACTATGGCTACACCTTC. Translated: CASNQEEYNYGYTF.

This clone was observed a few times. The chain couples TRBV2 to TRBJ1-1; D unclear. This CDR3 comprises 13 residues. CDR1 SNHLY and CDR2 FYNNEI come from the germline V gene. V was shortened by 4 bases and J by 2 bases, with 8 bases between the two germline ends. For the CDR3, the DNA is TGTGCCAGCAGTGTTGACACTAACACTGAAGCTTTCTTT. Protein product: CASSVDTNTEAFF.

The V gene is TRBV9, the J gene TRBJ2-1, with TRBD2 matching 8 bases. There are 14 residues in the CDR3. V lost 3 bases to trimming and J lost 6 bases; unmatched junction nucleotides: 5. The germline V gene encodes CDR1 SGDLS and CDR2 YYNGEE. CDR3 protein: CASSGGLGFNEQFF. DNA for the CDR3: TGTGCCAGCAGCGGGGGACTAGGGTTCAATGAGCAGTTCTTC.

In this sample, this clone turned up once. The chain is built from TRBV5-1 and TRBJ2-1, with D maybe TRBD2 (5 bases). CDR1 and CDR2 from the germline V gene are SGHRS and YFSETQ. The CDR3 has 15 residues. V was cut by 0 bases and J by 2 bases, with 9 bases left in between. CDR3 residues: CASSLGRSPYNEQFF. The CDR3 DNA reads TGCGCCAGCAGCTTGGGGAGGTCTCCCTACAATGAGCAGTTCTTC.